A selection of T cell receptor beta chains follows, all from one sample in a study of T cells after yellow fever vaccination. MiXCR, applied by TCRdb to the 5' RACE reads, yields one record per CDR3 protein. In the table there are approximately 24,000 distinct CDR3 sequences, 5.5% of which are singletons. The material was PBMCs, either bulk or a sorted T-cell subset (CD4+, CD8+, memory, or dextramer-sorted; not recorded which), obtained 15 days after the yellow fever booster vaccination. Receptors were obtained from a young man who received the YFV17D yellow fever vaccine. Each CDR3 is given with its conserved first and last residue. A D gene is named only where the DNA matches it firmly. A clone size is listed for some rows: how often the clone was seen (once, few, many), or a class if it is expanded.

TRBV6-5	14	TRBJ1-5	NA	many	CASSRDTIDQPQHF	TGTGCCAGCAGTAGGGATACGATAGATCAGCCCCAGCATTTT
TRBV6-4	16	TRBJ1-2	NA	many	CASSDRCRTQNYGYTF	TGTGCCAGCAGTGATAGATGCAGGACCCAAAACTATGGCTACACCTTC
TRBV5-4	14	TRBJ2-1	NA	many	CASSLRDGNNEQFF	TGTGCCAGCAGCTTAAGGGACGGAAACAATGAGCAGTTCTTC
TRBV10-1	14	TRBJ2-2	NA	large	CASQAGGVTGELFF	TGCGCCAGTCAGGCGGGTGGGGTCACCGGGGAGCTGTTTTTT
TRBV20-1	11	TRBJ2-7	NA	many	CSAWTAQKQYF	TGCAGTGCTTGGACAGCCCAAAAGCAGTACTTC
TRBV5-1	15	TRBJ1-5	TRBD1	many	CASSLGTGGNQPQHF	TGCGCCAGCAGCTTGGGGACAGGGGGCAATCAGCCCCAGCATTTT
TRBV2	14	TRBJ2-2	NA	many	CASKGPGNTGELFF	TGTGCCAGCAAAGGACCAGGGAACACCGGGGAGCTGTTTTTT
TRBV11-2	17	TRBJ2-3	TRBD2	many	CASSLLAGAVSTDTQYF	TGTGCCAGCAGCTTACTTGCGGGAGCTGTGAGCACAGATACGCAGTATTTT
TRBV7-9	13	TRBJ2-5	NA	many	CASSRRSSETQYF	TGTGCCAGCAGCAGACGCAGCTCAGAGACCCAGTACTTC
TRBV20-1	16	TRBJ2-1	TRBD2	many	CSAVPSGRMIRNEQFF	TGCAGTGCAGTCCCTAGCGGGAGAATGATTCGCAATGAGCAGTTCTTC
TRBV9	14	TRBJ2-2	NA	few	CASREDWNTGELFF	TGTGCCAGCAGGGAGGACTGGAACACCGGGGAGCTGTTTTTT
TRBV20-1	14	TRBJ2-1	TRBD1	many	CSAPWAGGTGEQFF	TGCAGTGCTCCGTGGGCAGGGGGAACCGGTGAGCAGTTCTTC
TRBV5-6	15	TRBJ2-1	TRBD2	many	CASSFSSGSRNEQFF	TGTGCCAGCAGCTTCTCTAGCGGGAGTCGCAATGAGCAGTTCTTC
TRBV10-3	14	TRBJ2-5	NA	many	CAISARGEKETQYF	TGTGCCATCAGTGCGAGGGGGGAAAAAGAGACCCAGTACTTC
TRBV28	15	TRBJ1-4	TRBD1	many	CASSYVTGGSEKLFF	TGTGCCAGCAGTTACGTTACAGGGGGGAGTGAAAAACTGTTTTTT
TRBV11-1	18	TRBJ2-6	TRBD1	many	CASSNPGQGASGANVLTF	TGTGCCAGCAGTAACCCGGGACAGGGGGCTTCTGGGGCCAACGTCCTGACTTTC
TRBV10-1	13	TRBJ2-1	NA	medium-sized	CASRSSAGNEQFF	TGCGCCAGCAGGAGTAGCGCAGGCAATGAGCAGTTCTTC
TRBV6-5	13	TRBJ2-7	NA	many	CASIQRKPYEQYF	TGTGCCAGCATACAAAGGAAGCCTTACGAGCAGTACTTC
TRBV19	14	TRBJ2-3	TRBD1	NA	CASSTRDRTDTQYF	TGTGCCAGTAGTACCCGGGACAGAACAGATACGCAGTATTTT
TRBV7-2	14	TRBJ2-7	NA	many	CASSLGVGGYEQYF	TGTGCCAGCAGCTTAGGGGTAGGGGGCTACGAGCAGTACTTC
TRBV29-1	12	TRBJ2-1	NA	many	CSGRRVFGEQFF	TGCAGCGGGAGGAGGGTTTTTGGTGAGCAGTTCTTC
TRBV11-2	18	TRBJ2-7	NA	many	CASSSRAPAQVETYEQYF	TGTGCCAGCAGCTCGCGAGCTCCGGCACAGGTGGAAACCTACGAGCAGTACTTC
TRBV29-1	14	TRBJ1-4	NA	many	CSVARGTTNEKLFF	TGCAGCGTTGCGAGGGGAACGACTAATGAAAAACTGTTTTTT
TRBV3-1	15	TRBJ2-7	TRBD2	many	CASRPGTSGVYEQYF	TGTGCCAGCAGACCCGGGACTAGCGGGGTGTACGAGCAGTACTTC
TRBV7-8	13	TRBJ1-4	NA	many	CASSRVGKEKLFF	TGTGCCAGCAGCCGGGTCGGGAAGGAAAAACTGTTTTTT
TRBV6-2/TRBV6-3	17	TRBJ2-1	TRBD2	many	CASSFPLKSSGRDEQFF	TGTGCCAGCAGCTTCCCTTTAAAATCTAGCGGGAGGGATGAGCAGTTCTTC
TRBV25-1	10	TRBJ2-1	NA	many	CASRQVEQFF	TGTGCCAGCAGGCAAGTTGAGCAGTTCTTC
TRBV24-1	13	TRBJ2-7	TRBD1	many	CATSTGGHYEQYF	TGTGCCACATCAACAGGGGGTCACTACGAGCAGTACTTC
TRBV12-3/TRBV12-4	13	TRBJ2-7	NA	many	CASSLGFRDEQYF	TGTGCCAGCAGTTTAGGTTTCCGGGACGAGCAGTACTTC
TRBV6-5	14	TRBJ1-1	NA	many	CASSYSPVNTEAFF	TGTGCCAGCAGTTACTCTCCCGTGAACACTGAAGCTTTCTTT
TRBV27	17	TRBJ1-1	TRBD1	many	CASSLFQGAKGNTEAFF	TGTGCCAGCAGTTTATTTCAGGGGGCTAAGGGGAACACTGAAGCTTTCTTT
TRBV6-5	16	TRBJ1-2	TRBD1	many	CASSYGGTGGGGGYTF	TGTGCCAGCAGTTACGGCGGGACAGGGGGCGGGGGTGGCTACACCTTC
TRBV7-8	17	TRBJ1-6	NA	many	CASSNWGVSPYNSPLHF	TGTGCCAGCAGCAACTGGGGGGTCAGCCCTTATAATTCACCCCTCCACTTT
TRBV15	15	TRBJ2-3	NA	many	CATKGGVTAVDTQYF	TGTGCCACCAAGGGCGGGGTCACCGCGGTAGATACGCAGTATTTT
TRBV10-3	9	TRBJ2-7	NA	many	CAIGDEQYF	TGTGCCATCGGGGATGAGCAGTACTTC
TRBV4-2	13	TRBJ2-7	NA	NA	CARSLGLPCEQYF	TGTGCCAGGAGCCTCGGGCTCCCCTGCGAGCAGTACTTC
TRBV10-1	13	TRBJ2-1	TRBD2	many	CASSTVAGGEQFF	TGCGCCAGCAGTACCGTAGCGGGAGGTGAGCAGTTCTTC
TRBV27	13	TRBJ2-1	NA	many	CASSSGPQIEQFF	TGTGCCAGCAGCTCGGGACCTCAGATTGAGCAGTTCTTC
TRBV19	13	TRBJ1-1	NA	many	CASSWGRNTEAFF	TGTGCCAGTAGCTGGGGGCGGAACACTGAAGCTTTCTTT
TRBV4-3	16	TRBJ2-6	NA	many	CASSQDVGSGANVLTF	TGCGCCAGCAGCCAAGATGTAGGGTCTGGGGCCAACGTCCTGACTTTC
TRBV12-3/TRBV12-4	13	TRBJ1-6	NA	many	CASSPGANSPLHF	TGTGCCAGCAGCCCAGGGGCGAATTCACCCCTCCACTTT
TRBV20-1	17	TRBJ1-1	NA	NA	CCARDTSGAMENTEAFF	TGCTGTGCTAGAGATACTTCGGGGGCGATGGAGAACACTGAAGCTTTCTTT
TRBV14	19	TRBJ2-3	NA	many	CASSPGFRERYVGTDTQYF	TGTGCCAGCAGCCCTGGTTTCCGGGAGCGGTATGTCGGCACAGATACGCAGTATTTT
TRBV6-1	16	TRBJ2-2	NA	medium-sized	CASRKQTVLGTGELFF	TGTGCCAGCAGGAAACAGACAGTCCTGGGCACCGGGGAGCTGTTTTTT
TRBV27	19	TRBJ2-5	TRBD2	NA	CASSPLTTLAGGGQETQYF	TGTGCCAGCAGTCCGCTTACCACTTTAGCGGGAGGTGGGCAAGAGACCCAGTACTTC
TRBV6-5	11	TRBJ1-1	NA	many	CASNVGIEAFF	TGTGCCAGCAACGTAGGGATTGAAGCTTTCTTT
TRBV7-2	14	TRBJ2-1	NA	many	CASSSLGWNNEQFF	TGTGCCAGCAGCTCCTTGGGTTGGAACAATGAGCAGTTCTTC
TRBV7-9	17	TRBJ1-5	NA	medium-sized	CASSPLPGPGRDQPQHF	TGTGCCAGCAGCCCCCTGCCGGGACCGGGCCGGGATCAGCCCCAGCATTTT
TRBV11-2	15	TRBJ2-7	TRBD1	many	CASSLPIGTAYEQYF	TGTGCCAGCAGCTTACCTATCGGGACAGCCTACGAGCAGTACTTC
TRBV24-1	14	TRBJ1-2	NA	many	CATSDPGRGEGYTF	TGTGCCACCAGTGATCCAGGGAGAGGAGAAGGCTACACCTTC
TRBV5-6	14	TRBJ2-4	NA	many	CASSSVLAKNIQYF	TGTGCCAGCAGCTCTGTACTAGCCAAAAACATTCAGTACTTC
TRBV20-1	15	TRBJ2-1	TRBD2	many	CSARDRSSGSNEQFF	TGCAGTGCTAGAGATCGCTCTAGCGGGAGTAATGAGCAGTTCTTC
TRBV2	14	TRBJ1-2	TRBD1	many	CASSEFLQGQGYTF	TGTGCCAGCAGTGAGTTTCTACAGGGACAGGGCTACACCTTC
TRBV30	13	TRBJ2-7	TRBD2	many	CAWSRGTMGEQYF	TGTGCCTGGAGTCGGGGGACTATGGGGGAGCAGTACTTC